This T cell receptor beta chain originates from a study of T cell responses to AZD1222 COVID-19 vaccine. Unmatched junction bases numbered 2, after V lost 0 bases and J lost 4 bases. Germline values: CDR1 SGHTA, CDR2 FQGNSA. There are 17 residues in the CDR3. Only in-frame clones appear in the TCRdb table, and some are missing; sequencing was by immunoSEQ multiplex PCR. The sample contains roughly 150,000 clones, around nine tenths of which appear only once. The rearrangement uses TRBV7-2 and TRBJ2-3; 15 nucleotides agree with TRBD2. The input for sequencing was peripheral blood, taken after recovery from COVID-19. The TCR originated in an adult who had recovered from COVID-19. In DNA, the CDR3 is TGTGCCAGCAGCTTAGCCGGACTAGCGGGAGGGGCAGATACGCAGTATTTT. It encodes CASSLAGLAGGADTQYF.